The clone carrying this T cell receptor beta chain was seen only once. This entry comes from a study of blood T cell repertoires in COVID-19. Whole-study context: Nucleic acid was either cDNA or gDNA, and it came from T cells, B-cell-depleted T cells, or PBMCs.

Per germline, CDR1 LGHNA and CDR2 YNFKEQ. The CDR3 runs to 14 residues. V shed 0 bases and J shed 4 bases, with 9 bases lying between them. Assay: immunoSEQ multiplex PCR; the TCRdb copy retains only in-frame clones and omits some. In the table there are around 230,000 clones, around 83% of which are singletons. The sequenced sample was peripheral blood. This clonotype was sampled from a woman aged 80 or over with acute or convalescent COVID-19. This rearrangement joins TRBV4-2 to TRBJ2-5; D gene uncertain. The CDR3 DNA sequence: TGTGCCAGCAGCCAAGAGCTAGGCCCAGAGACCCAGTACTTC. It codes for CASSQELGPETQYF.